The TCR beta chain described here comes from a study of yellow fever vaccine responses in identical twins (dated by TCRdb to the late 2010s). About the study as a whole: In identical twins, the study followed T cell clones that responded to the vaccine with precision. The paper as a whole reports these results and caveats: The authors reported that the T cell response to vaccination in identical twins appeared partly convergent and partly personalized.

Libraries were prepared through RT-PCR. TCRdb names Illumina HiSeq 2500 as the instrument used. The raw public data were reprocessed by TCRdb itself: fastp quality trimming at Q25, MiXCR clonotype calling, in-frame beta chains only. One record per CDR3 amino acid sequence lists the most common genes and DNA. The table for this sample lists about 1,000 distinct CDR3 sequences; about 79% of them were counted only once. The ten largest clones capture 14% of the sample. To note about this clonotype: Its antigen target is currently unknown. Nothing much larger sits one base from this clone, and base qualities are not available.

Spanning cysteine to phenylalanine, the CDR3 consists of 15 amino acids. The read is trimmed to its CDR3 DNA, 45 bases read in frame from base 1. Trimming costs V 0 bases and J 6 bases, and their ends lie 15 bases apart. The germline V gene specifies MGHRA as CDR1 and YSYEKL as CDR2. This chain joins TRBV4-1 to TRBJ2-7, with the D gene call left open. The source of this sequence is a female donor who received the yellow fever vaccine. The source material was T cells from blood (PBMCs), unsorted or a sorted subset (not recorded which), sampled before or after yellow fever vaccination (not recorded which). The bases read TGCGCCAGCAGCCAAGATTTTTCGTCGGGCGGCGAGCAGTACTTC. It is translated as CASSQDFSSGGEQYF.